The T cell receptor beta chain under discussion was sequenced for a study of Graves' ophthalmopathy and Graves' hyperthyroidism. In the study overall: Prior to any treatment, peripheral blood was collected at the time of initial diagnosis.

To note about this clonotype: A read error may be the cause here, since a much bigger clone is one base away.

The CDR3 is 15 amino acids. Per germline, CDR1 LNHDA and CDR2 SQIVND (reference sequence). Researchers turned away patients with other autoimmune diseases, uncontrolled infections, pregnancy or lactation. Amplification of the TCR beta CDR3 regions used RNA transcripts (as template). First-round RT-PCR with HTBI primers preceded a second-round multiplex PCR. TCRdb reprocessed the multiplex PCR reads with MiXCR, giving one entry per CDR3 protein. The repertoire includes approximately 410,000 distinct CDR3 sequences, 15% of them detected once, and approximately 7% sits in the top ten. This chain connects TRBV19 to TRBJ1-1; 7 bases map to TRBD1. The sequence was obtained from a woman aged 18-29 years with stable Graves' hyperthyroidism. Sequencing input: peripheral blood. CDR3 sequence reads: CTSSPNRGENTEAFF. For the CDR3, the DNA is TGTACCAGTAGTCCGAACAGGGGAGAGAACACTGAAGCTTTCTTT.